The 32 T cell receptor beta chains below all came from one sample that was sequenced in a study of graft-versus-host responses after intestinal transplantation. Their antigens remain unidentified. Profiled with immunoSEQ multiplex PCR; TCRdb holds only in-frame clones, not every one. In the table there are 30,000 to 50,000 clones, more than 90% of which are singletons. Here the sequenced sample was unstimulated CD8+ T cells sorted from spleen or lymph node cells, taken before transplant. The receptors were sampled from a human donor who was the organ donor for an intestinal transplant.

This chain links TRBV27 with TRBJ1-1; D uncertain. From germline, CDR1 is MNHEY and CDR2 SMNVEV (reference sequence). The CDR3 runs to 14 residues. Trimming removed 0 bases from V and 0 bases from J, with 5 bases in between. The CDR3 is CASSLSQMNTEAFF. The CDR3 nucleotides read TGTGCCAGCAGTTTATCGCAGATGAACACTGAAGCTTTCTTT.

The V call is TRBV6-5, the J call TRBJ1-1; D unclear. The CDR3 contains 13 residues. The germline CDR1 and CDR2 sequences are MNHEY and SVGAGI. The V end was cut by 5 bases, the J end by 0 bases, with 7 bases between. This chain's CDR3 is CASSSLLNTEAFF. The CDR3 DNA reads TGTGCCAGCAGTAGTTTACTGAACACTGAAGCTTTCTTT.

This clone was counted a few times. The V and J genes are TRBV7-9 and TRBJ2-7, with 9 bases fitting TRBD2. The length of the CDR3 is 14 residues. Germline assignment: CDR1 SEHNR and CDR2 FQNEAQ (reference sequence). Losses at the gene ends were 5 bases for V and 3 bases for J; bases not matched to a gene: 5. The CDR3: CASSRTSVGYEQYF. The DNA for the CDR3 is TGTGCCAGCAGCCGGACTAGCGTAGGCTACGAGCAGTACTTC.

CDR3 in DNA: TGTGCCAGCAGCTTGGATGGGGGCGCATCCTATAATTCACCCCTCCACTTT. Protein product: CASSLDGGASYNSPLHF. V gene TRBV5-5 combines with J gene TRBJ1-6; D might be TRBD1 (6 bases). The CDR3 spans 17 residues. Germline CDR1 and CDR2: SGHKS and YYEKEE (reference sequence). The V and J ends lost 0 bases and 1 base respectively, with 11 bases between them.

The chain has TRBV5-6 and TRBJ2-7; tentatively, D is TRBD1 (5 bases). The CDR3 length is 15 residues. CDR1 SGHDT and CDR2 YYEEEE come from the germline V gene. With 0 bases removed from V and 1 base from J, the gap between germline ends came to 11 bases. The CDR3 DNA is TGTGCCAGCAGCTTGGAGGAGCAGGGTTCCTACGAGCAGTACTTC. It codes for CASSLEEQGSYEQYF.

This sequence joins TRBV6-5 and TRBJ1-2; the D gene is possibly TRBD1 (5 bases). Trimming took 5 bases from V and 3 from J, leaving 7 bases between them. This CDR3 is 12 amino acids long. Germline V gives CDR1 MNHEY, CDR2 SVGAGI. CDR3 region: CASSRGDYGYTF. CDR3 nucleotide sequence: TGTGCCAGCAGTCGGGGGGACTATGGCTACACCTTC.

This chain connects TRBV2 to TRBJ1-5, with a possible D match to TRBD1 (6 bases). Between the trimmed V and J ends, which lost 7 bases and 4 bases, there was a span of 14 bases. CDR3 size: 14 residues. From germline, CDR1 is SNHLY and CDR2 FYNNEI. The CDR3 region is CASKQGYSNQPQHF. CDR3 sequence (DNA): TGTGCCAGCAAGCAGGGGTACTCTAATCAGCCCCAGCATTTT.

V is TRBV4-1 and J is TRBJ2-7; D is perhaps TRBD2 (6 bases). V lost 0 bases and J lost 0, with 12 bases in between. The germline V gene has CDR1 MGHRA and CDR2 YSYEKL. The CDR3 is 16 amino acids. CDR3 sequence reads: CASSQDQAGNSYEQYF. CDR3 sequence (DNA): TGCGCCAGCAGCCAAGATCAGGCGGGGAACTCCTACGAGCAGTACTTC.

The V and J genes are TRBV6-5 and TRBJ1-1, with TRBD1 as a possible D gene (6 bases). CDR3 length: 14 amino acids. CDR1 and CDR2 from the germline V gene are MNHEY and SVGAGI. The V end lost 2 bases, the J end lost 2 bases, and 9 bases lay between the germline ends. CDR3 residues: CASSYRGGNTEAFF. In DNA, the CDR3 is TGTGCCAGCAGTTACAGGGGGGGAAACACTGAAGCTTTCTTT.

This clone is a singleton in its sample. The J gene is TRBJ2-3, the V gene TRBV7-2; no firm D call. The germline V and J ends were trimmed by 5 bases and 2 bases, with 8 bases remaining between them. This CDR3 has 13 amino acids. Germline CDR1 SGHTA, CDR2 FQGNSA. In DNA, the CDR3 is TGTGCCAGCAGCGAGGTCCCCACAGATACGCAGTATTTT. Translating it yields CASSEVPTDTQYF.

This clone was seen only once. The chain recombines TRBV4-1 with TRBJ1-1; D remains unclear. V lost 4 bases and J 0 bases, leaving 6 bases between the germline ends. The CDR3 totals 13 residues. Germline V lookup: CDR1 MGHRA, CDR2 YSYEKL. The CDR3 sequence: CASSRQMNTEAFF. The CDR3 coding sequence is TGCGCCAGCAGCCGACAAATGAACACTGAAGCTTTCTTT.

This sequence joins TRBV6-5 and TRBJ1-1, with D hard to call. Germline V CDR1 and CDR2: MNHEY, SVGAGI. V was shortened by 2 bases and J by 5 bases, with 12 bases between the two germline ends. There are 14 residues in the CDR3. The CDR3 DNA reads as TGTGCCAGCAGTTACCAACAGCTGGTAACTGAAGCTTTCTTT. Translating it yields CASSYQQLVTEAFF.

On this clone itself: This sample includes further DNA sequences coding for the same CDR3. V and J are TRBV5-6 and TRBJ1-5; tentatively, D is TRBD1 (5 bases). Trimming took off 0 bases at V and 0 bases at J, with 7 bases between the two ends. CDR3 length: 15 residues. Germline CDR1 and CDR2: SGHDT and YYEEEE. In DNA, the CDR3 is TGTGCCAGCAGCTTGGTCAGGGATAGCAATCAGCCCCAGCATTTT. Its protein product is CASSLVRDSNQPQHF.

The chain is built from TRBV7-2 and TRBJ1-2; D remains unclear. The length of the CDR3 is 15 residues. V was shortened by 2 bases and J by 8 bases, with 18 bases between the two germline ends. From germline, CDR1 is SGHTA and CDR2 FQGNSA. CDR3 in DNA: TGTGCCAGCAGCTTATCGGACGGCTCCTTGGGGGGCTACACCTTC. Protein product: CASSLSDGSLGGYTF.

The rearrangement joins TRBV5-1 to TRBJ2-1; 7 positions agree with TRBD1. Germline CDR1 reads SGHRS; CDR2 reads YFSETQ. Trimming cost V 3 bases and J 7 bases; bases outside gene matches: 16. The CDR3 has 17 amino acids. The CDR3 is CASSSPQGVPSRNEQFF. The CDR3 nucleotides are TGCGCCAGCAGCTCCCCCCAGGGGGTACCATCACGGAATGAGCAGTTCTTC.

The genes are TRBV19 and TRBJ1-1, with TRBD1 matching 7 bases. The V segment lost 1 base and the J segment 0 bases; nucleotides outside the gene matches: 11. The CDR3 totals 18 residues. Per the germline V gene, CDR1 is LNHDA and CDR2 is SQIVND (reference sequence). The CDR3 sequence is CASSIGQGVPDMNTEAFF. The CDR3 nucleotides read TGTGCCAGTAGTATAGGGCAGGGGGTACCGGACATGAACACTGAAGCTTTCTTT.

The chain joins TRBV4-1 to TRBJ1-5; perhaps TRBD1 as D (6 bases). The CDR3 spans 15 residues. V shed 1 base and J shed 7 bases, with 14 bases lying between them. Germline V lookup: CDR1 MGHRA, CDR2 YSYEKL. In nucleotides, the CDR3 is TGCGCCAGCAGCCAAGTCGGGGGGCTAGGGCAGCCCCAGCATTTT. Protein sequence: CASSQVGGLGQPQHF.

The V gene is TRBV11-2, the J gene TRBJ1-2; D might be TRBD1 (5 bases). The germline gives CDR1 SGHAT, CDR2 FQNNGV. This CDR3 is 14 amino acids long. Trimming shortened V by 0 bases and J by 1 base, and 6 bases separated the two germline ends. Written as DNA, the CDR3 is TGTGCCAGCAGCTTAGAAAGGGGTAACTATGGCTACACCTTC. This gives the protein CASSLERGNYGYTF.

This sequence joins TRBV27 and TRBJ2-7; tentative D call: TRBD2 (6 bases). Between the trimmed V and J ends, which lost 2 bases and 5 bases, there was a span of 13 bases. Germline V gene data show CDR1 as MNHEY and CDR2 as SMNVEV (reference sequence). The CDR3 is made up of 14 amino acids. Written as DNA, the CDR3 is TGTGCCAGCAGTTTAATCGGGACTCGGCACGAGCAGTACTTC. Translating gives CASSLIGTRHEQYF.

The chain couples TRBV9 to TRBJ2-1, with no clear D. CDR1 is SGDLS, CDR2 YYNGEE, per germline. This CDR3 comprises 13 residues. The V gene lost 3 bases and the J gene lost 3 bases, with 7 bases spanning the gap. Here the CDR3 DNA reads TGTGCCAGCAGCGAAAATAGCTACAATGAGCAGTTCTTC. It encodes CASSENSYNEQFF.

The chain couples TRBV6-1 to TRBJ2-2; weak D call: TRBD1 (5 bases). V dropped 4 bases and J dropped 6 bases, with 9 bases sitting between them. The CDR3 contains 13 residues. Germline V gene data show CDR1 as MNHNS and CDR2 as SASEGT. CDR3 region: CASSVGASGELFF. The DNA for the CDR3 is TGTGCCAGCAGTGTTGGGGCGTCCGGGGAGCTGTTTTTT.

The genes are TRBV7-9 and TRBJ1-1; D might be TRBD1 (6 bases). Germline V gene data show CDR1 as SEHNR and CDR2 as FQNEAQ (reference sequence). The CDR3 is 16 amino acids. V shed 5 bases and J shed 0 bases, with 16 bases lying between them. CDR3 DNA sequence: TGTGCCAGCAGCCTTCACCGGACAGAAATGAACACTGAAGCTTTCTTT. Its protein product is CASSLHRTEMNTEAFF.

The chain uses TRBV7-9 and TRBJ2-7, with D unclear. Trimming stripped 2 bases from V and 2 bases from J, with 4 bases between. The length of the CDR3 is 12 residues. Germline CDR1 is SEHNR and CDR2 is FQNEAQ (reference sequence). In DNA, the CDR3 is TGTGCCAGCAGCTTACGGCCCTACGAGCAGTACTTC. Its translation is CASSLRPYEQYF.

This chain links TRBV6-1 with TRBJ2-5, with 8 bases lining up with TRBD2. The V and J ends lost 6 bases and 0 bases, in that order; junction bases with no gene match: 6. The CDR3 has 15 amino acids. The germline CDR1 and CDR2 sequences are MNHNS and SASEGT. The CDR3 is CASRPAGEYQETQYF. The CDR3 DNA is TGTGCCAGCAGACCAGCGGGGGAGTACCAAGAGACCCAGTACTTC.

The rearrangement links TRBV4-1 to TRBJ1-5; no reliable D call. This CDR3 is built from 16 residues. Germline lookup yields CDR1 MGHRA and CDR2 YSYEKL. The V end lost 4 bases, the J end lost 2 bases, and 15 bases lay between the germline ends. The CDR3 DNA sequence: TGCGCCAGCAGCCCCACAAGGCAGGACGGCAATCAGCCCCAGCATTTT. It yields the protein CASSPTRQDGNQPQHF.

The rearrangement uses TRBV5-4 and TRBJ1-2; TRBD1 is a possible D gene (5 bases). Germline values: CDR1 SGHNT, CDR2 YYREEE (reference sequence). There are 14 residues in the CDR3. V was cut by 0 bases and J by 4 bases, with 10 bases left in between. In nucleotides, the CDR3 is TGTGCCAGCAGCTTGGCCTGGGACTCCTATGGCTACACCTTC. It specifies CASSLAWDSYGYTF.

The chain has TRBV27 and TRBJ1-2; TRBD1 matches at 7 bases. The germline V gene encodes CDR1 MNHEY and CDR2 SMNVEV (reference sequence). Trimming at V came to 9 bases and at J to 4 bases, leaving 5 bases not matched to a gene. The CDR3 totals 12 residues. CDR3 sequence reads: CASLDRTYGYTF. The CDR3 DNA sequence: TGTGCCAGTCTGGACAGGACCTATGGCTACACCTTC.

V gene TRBV7-2 combines with J gene TRBJ2-3; the match to TRBD1 covers 7 bases. Germline CDR1 reads SGHTA; CDR2 reads FQGNSA. CDR3 length equals 16 residues. J lost 0 bases, V lost 2 bases, and 5 bases had no gene match. CDR3 sequence reads: CASSLHRGPSTDTQYF. In nucleotides, the CDR3 is TGTGCCAGCAGCTTACACAGGGGCCCTAGCACAGATACGCAGTATTTT.

V gene TRBV6-1 combines with J gene TRBJ2-3; the match to TRBD2 covers 12 bases. The CDR3 covers 17 residues. The germline V gene has CDR1 MNHNS and CDR2 SASEGT. J lost 2 bases, V lost 3 bases, and 6 bases had no gene match. CDR3 nucleotide sequence: TGTGCCAGCAGTGACAGAACTAGCGGGGGGAACACAGATACGCAGTATTTT. Protein: CASSDRTSGGNTDTQYF.

The V gene is TRBV7-9, the J gene TRBJ2-2, with TRBD1 matching over 9 bases. CDR3 length equals 15 residues. Germline trimming cut 5 bases from V and 4 bases from J; bases unmatched to any gene: 5. In germline, CDR1 is SEHNR, CDR2 FQNEAQ (reference sequence). In DNA, the CDR3 is TGTGCCAGCAGCCCCGGGACAGGGATCACCGGGGAGCTGTTTTTT. It translates to CASSPGTGITGELFF.

This chain joins TRBV15 and TRBJ1-1, with 10 bases identical to TRBD1. There are 15 residues in the CDR3. The V gene end was trimmed by 8 bases and the J gene end by 6 bases; junction bases not matched to a gene: 12. The germline CDR1 and CDR2 sequences are LNHNV and YYDKDF (reference sequence). CDR3 sequence: CATGGQGELVSEAFF. CDR3 nucleotides: TGTGCCACCGGAGGACAGGGGGAATTGGTGTCTGAAGCTTTCTTT.

The chain carries TRBV7-9 and TRBJ2-7; perhaps TRBD1 as D (6 bases). There are 13 residues in the CDR3. The V gene's germline CDR1 is SEHNR and CDR2 FQNEAQ (reference sequence). Between the trimmed V and J ends, which lost 5 bases and 0 bases, there was a span of 8 bases. The CDR3 DNA is TGTGCCAGCAGCCAGGGGAGCTCCTACGAGCAGTACTTC. It is translated as CASSQGSSYEQYF.